This TCR beta chain was retrieved from a study of technical replicates of blood from a handful of donors (dated by TCRdb to about 2017). Concerning this clone itself: Which antigen it targets is not known. Base qualities are not at hand, and no much larger clone is one base apart.

The method was the immunoSEQ multiplex PCR assay. Not all clones reach the TCRdb copy of this immuneACCESS table, which keeps in-frame sequences only. Checked studies attribute under half of the gap to unresolved V genes and leave the rest unexplained. A total of roughly 14,000 clones appear in this sample, 85% to 90% of them only once. Of the sample, 12% is held by the ten largest clones. This receptor was obtained from a human donor in good health. Specimen: PBMCs.

The nucleotide sequence is TGCGCCAGCACCCTGAGCGGGGCCAGTAATGAGCAGTTCTTC. It translates to CASTLSGASNEQFF. This sequence uses TRBV5-1 and TRBJ2-1, with 7 bases aligning to TRBD2. From its cysteine to its phenylalanine, the CDR3 spans 14 amino acids. Left in the record is the CDR3 DNA by itself, 42 bases read in frame from the first base. CDR1 and CDR2, looked up from the germline V gene, are SGHRS and YFSETQ. Trimmed from V: 6 bases; trimmed from J: 7 bases; junction bases lacking a gene match: 10. With the rest looked up from the reference TRBV5-1 and TRBJ2-1 genes rather than sequenced, the full variable domain is KAGVTQTPRYLIKTRGQQVTLSCSPISGHRSVSWYQQTPGQGLQFLFEYFSETQRNKGNFPGRFSGRQFSNSRSEMNVSTLELGDSALYLCASTLSGASNEQFFGPGTRLTVL.